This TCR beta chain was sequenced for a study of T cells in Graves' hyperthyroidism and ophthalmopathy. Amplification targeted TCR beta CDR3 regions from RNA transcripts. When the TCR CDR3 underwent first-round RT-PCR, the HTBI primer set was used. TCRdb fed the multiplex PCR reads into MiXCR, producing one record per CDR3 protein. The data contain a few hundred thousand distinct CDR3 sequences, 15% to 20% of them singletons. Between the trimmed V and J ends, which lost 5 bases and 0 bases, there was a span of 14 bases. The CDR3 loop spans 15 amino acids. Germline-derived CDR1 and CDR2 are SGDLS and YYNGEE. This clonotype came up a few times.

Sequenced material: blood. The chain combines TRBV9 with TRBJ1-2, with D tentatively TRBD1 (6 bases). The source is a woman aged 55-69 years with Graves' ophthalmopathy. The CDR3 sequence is CASSSGQSANYGYTF. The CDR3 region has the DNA TGTGCCAGCAGTTCCGGACAGTCAGCTAACTATGGCTACACCTTC.